These 18 T cell receptor beta chains were all obtained from the same sample, sequenced in a study of blood T cell repertoires in COVID-19. Method: immunoSEQ multiplex PCR; TCRdb's copy keeps in-frame clones and lacks some. This sample yields 200,000 to 250,000 clones, of which 80% to 85% are seen a single time; 3% belongs to the top ten. Material for sequencing was peripheral blood. Source of these receptors: a woman aged 25 to 39 who had recovered from COVID-19.

The J gene is TRBJ1-2, the V gene TRBV28; 7 bases are shared with TRBD1. Unmatched junction bases numbered 11, after V lost 5 bases and J lost 5 bases. Germline V gives CDR1 MDHEN, CDR2 SYDVKM. The CDR3 is 15 amino acids. As DNA, the CDR3 is TGTGCCAGCAGTGCATCCGGGACAGTGAGTTATGGCTACACCTTC. Amino acid sequence: CASSASGTVSYGYTF.

The rearrangement joins TRBV14 to TRBJ1-4, with D possibly being TRBD1 (6 bases). V was trimmed by 5 bases and J by 4 bases, leaving 14 bases between them. The CDR3 has 15 amino acids. Germline assignment: CDR1 SGHDN and CDR2 FVKESK. The CDR3 region is CASSARQAFNEKLFF. The CDR3, as DNA: TGTGCCAGCAGCGCAAGACAGGCTTTTAATGAAAAACTGTTTTTT. Full variable domain (remainder filled in from reference TRBV14 and TRBJ1-4): EAGVTQFPSHSVIEKGQTVTLRCDPISGHDNLYWYRRVMGKEIKFLLHFVKESKQDESGMPNNRFLAERTGGTYSTLKVQPAELEDSGVYFCASSARQAFNEKLFFGSGTQLSVL.

The J gene is TRBJ2-1, the V gene TRBV28; 7 bases agree with TRBD1. CDR3 length: 13 amino acids. Germline V gene data show CDR1 as MDHEN and CDR2 as SYDVKM. The J segment lost 3 bases and the V segment lost 9 bases, leaving 5 bases of the junction unmatched. The CDR3 DNA follows: TGTGCCAGTGGGGACAGCTTCTACAATGAGCAGTTCTTC. Its translation is CASGDSFYNEQFF.

The rearrangement links TRBV2 to TRBJ2-7; D call uncertain. The CDR3 length is 12 residues. The germline CDR1 and CDR2 sequences are SNHLY and FYNNEI. The ends were cut back, 3 bases at V and 2 bases at J, with 5 bases in the middle. The CDR3 loop reads CASSDRTYEQYF. The CDR3, as DNA: TGTGCCAGCAGTGACAGAACCTACGAGCAGTACTTC. The complete variable domain, with remaining parts taken from reference TRBV2 and TRBJ2-7, reads EPEVTQTPSHQVTQMGQEVILRCVPISNHLYFYWYRQILGQKVEFLVSFYNNEISEKSEIFDDQFSVERPDGSNFTLKIRSTKLEDSAMYFCASSDRTYEQYFGPGTRLTVT.

V and J are TRBV24-1 and TRBJ2-2; D possibly corresponds to TRBD1 (6 bases). Trimming shortened V by 10 bases and J by 2 bases, and 7 bases separated the two germline ends. Germline CDR1 KGHDR, CDR2 SFDVKD. The CDR3 spans 12 residues. This CDR3 is CATTGNTGELFF. The CDR3, as DNA: TGTGCCACGACAGGAAACACCGGGGAGCTGTTTTTT.

This rearrangement joins TRBV27 to TRBJ1-2, with 7 bases that match TRBD1. With V trimmed by 2 bases and J by 7 bases, 10 bases remained unmatched. This CDR3 spans 15 amino acids. Germline-derived CDR1 and CDR2 are MNHEY and SMNVEV (reference sequence). The DNA for the CDR3 is TGTGCCAGCAGTTTAAGGCAAGGGGGCGAGCTTGGCTACACCTTC. It yields the protein CASSLRQGGELGYTF.

The chain is built from TRBV6-5 and TRBJ1-2; D is possibly TRBD1 (5 bases). This CDR3 comprises 16 residues. Germline V gives CDR1 MNHEY, CDR2 SVGAGI. The V end lost 2 bases, the J end lost 3 bases, and 16 bases lay between the germline ends. CDR3 sequence: CASSYAGVGVYYGYTF. DNA of the CDR3: TGTGCCAGCAGTTACGCCGGCGTAGGGGTTTACTATGGCTACACCTTC.

This clone occurred once. The CDR3 region has the DNA TGCGCCAGCAGCCAAGGCCCGGCAGCGGGACGCCACGAGCAGTACTTC. Its translation: CASSQGPAAGRHEQYF. This rearrangement joins TRBV4-1 to TRBJ2-7, with 7 nucleotides matching TRBD2. The V and J ends lost 1 base and 5 bases, in that order; junction bases with no gene match: 11. CDR1 and CDR2 from the germline V gene are MGHRA and YSYEKL. The CDR3 length is 16 residues.

This clone was observed a few times. The V call is TRBV25-1, the J call TRBJ1-3, with TRBD1 as a possible D gene (6 bases). V was cut by 7 bases and J by 0 bases, with 16 bases left in between. The CDR3 has 16 residues. Germline V lookup: CDR1 MGHDK, CDR2 SYGVNS. CDR3 sequence: CASTRGGGYSGNTIYF. Written as DNA, the CDR3 is TGTGCCAGCACCCGGGGGGGCGGATACTCTGGAAACACCATATATTTT.

The genes are TRBV10-3 and TRBJ1-2; no definite D call. Germline V gives CDR1 ENHRY, CDR2 SYGVKD. V was cut by 3 bases and J by 2 bases, with 7 bases left in between. There are 13 residues in the CDR3. CDR3 region: CAISESENYGYTF. The CDR3 bases are TGTGCCATCAGTGAAAGCGAAAACTATGGCTACACCTTC.

The chain employs TRBV9 and TRBJ1-2; TRBD1 matches 7 bases. V trimming: 4 bases; J trimming: 0 bases; junction bases outside the gene matches: 6. The CDR3 runs 15 residues. Germline CDR1 and CDR2: SGDLS and YYNGEE. For the CDR3, the DNA is TGTGCCAGCAGCCGACAGGGCACAACTAACTATGGCTACACCTTC. Its protein product is CASSRQGTTNYGYTF.

The rearrangement links TRBV13 to TRBJ2-5; D might be TRBD2 (6 bases). The CDR3 runs 14 residues. V lost 7 bases and J lost 4, with 16 bases in between. Germline CDR1 PRHDT, CDR2 FYEKMQ (reference sequence). The CDR3 loop is CASNFPGDRETQYF. Written as DNA, the CDR3 is TGTGCCAGCAACTTCCCGGGAGATAGAGAGACCCAGTACTTC.

The chain employs TRBV5-8 and TRBJ2-3; D ambiguous. The germline V gene encodes CDR1 SGHTS and CDR2 YDEGEE. The CDR3 loop spans 14 amino acids. With 4 bases removed from V and 1 base from J, the gap between germline ends came to 10 bases. The CDR3 bases are TGTGCCAGCAGCCGCGGCGGAGGCACAGATACGCAGTATTTT. Its protein product is CASSRGGGTDTQYF.

The V call is TRBV10-3, the J call TRBJ2-3, with D maybe TRBD2 (6 bases). The CDR3 sequence is 14 residues long. Trimming removed 9 bases at V and 0 bases at J, with 13 bases between. Germline-derived CDR1 and CDR2 are ENHRY and SYGVKD. DNA for the CDR3: TGTGCCATTCAACCGGGGACTAGCACAGATACGCAGTATTTT. Translated, it gives CAIQPGTSTDTQYF.

The chain recombines TRBV24-1 with TRBJ2-6; TRBD1 matches 8 bases. The trim removed 5 bases at V and 0 bases at J, leaving 8 bases unmatched. Germline V lookup: CDR1 KGHDR, CDR2 SFDVKD. The CDR3 is 18 residues long. This CDR3 reads CATSVADRGASGANVLTF. The CDR3 DNA sequence: TGTGCCACCAGTGTCGCTGACAGGGGTGCCTCTGGGGCCAACGTCCTGACTTTC.

The chain recombines TRBV29-1 with TRBJ1-1; D is unresolved. V was trimmed by 3 bases and J by 3 bases, leaving 8 bases between them. Germline-derived CDR1 and CDR2 are SQVTM and ANQGSEA. CDR3 length equals 12 residues. CDR3 coding DNA: TGCAGCGTTGACCCCGGGGACACTGAAGCTTTCTTT. Its translation: CSVDPGDTEAFF.

This sequence joins TRBV19 and TRBJ2-3; TRBD1 matches at 9 bases. V shed 0 bases, J shed 4 bases, and the junction held 2 bases outside the gene matches. The CDR3 runs to 15 residues. Germline CDR1 is LNHDA and CDR2 is SQIVND (reference sequence). CDR3 residues: CASSIDTGGADTQYF. In DNA, the CDR3 is TGTGCCAGTAGTATAGATACAGGGGGCGCAGATACGCAGTATTTT.

This clone was observed a few times. The chain employs TRBV19 and TRBJ2-2, with 11 bases fitting TRBD2. This CDR3 is built from 17 residues. Trimming at V came to 6 bases and at J to 4 bases, leaving 10 bases not matched to a gene. Per the germline V gene, CDR1 is LNHDA and CDR2 is SQIVND (reference sequence). The CDR3 protein is CASSLEQTSGTTGELFF. The CDR3 DNA is TGTGCCAGTAGCCTAGAGCAGACTAGCGGGACCACCGGGGAGCTGTTTTTT.